The 19 T cell receptor beta chains reported below all come from one sample, sequenced in a study of T cell responses to AZD1222 COVID-19 vaccine. Sequenced by immunoSEQ multiplex PCR; TCRdb stores in-frame clones only, minus some. Of approximately 160,000 clones in the sample, about 92% were seen once. The starting material was peripheral blood, obtained 28 days after the second AZD1222 dose. The receptor source for this set is an adult who received the AZD1222 COVID-19 vaccine.

As regards this clone: One end of the junction fails to match germline, which may point to a read error. The chain is built from TRBV2 and TRBJ1-4, with 7 positions matching TRBD1. The CDR3 covers 13 residues. Germline V gene lookup returns CDR1 SNHLY and CDR2 FYNNEI. As DNA, the CDR3 is TGTGCCAGCAGAAGGGATACAGGGGAAATACTGTTTTTT. Protein: CASRRDTGEILFF. Variable domain in full (rest from reference TRBV2 and TRBJ1-4): EPEVTQTPSHQVTQMGQEVILRCVPISNHLYFYWYRQILGQKVEFLVSFYNNEISEKSEIFDDQFSVERPDGSNFTLKIRSTKLEDSAMYFCASRRDTGEILFFGSGTQLSVL.

This clone was counted once. The chain is built from TRBV4-2 and TRBJ1-1; no clear D. V was clipped by 0 bases and J by 0 bases, with 11 bases between them. This CDR3 is built from 16 residues. CDR1 is LGHNA and CDR2 is YNFKEQ in the germline V gene. Here the CDR3 reads CASSQDRHTMNTEAFF. DNA of the CDR3: TGTGCCAGCAGCCAAGATAGACACACGATGAACACTGAAGCTTTCTTT.

J is TRBJ2-7 and V is TRBV5-1; 10 bases are a match to TRBD1. The CDR3 runs 15 residues. J lost 0 bases, V lost 5 bases, and 5 bases had no gene match. Per germline, CDR1 SGHRS and CDR2 YFSETQ. The CDR3: CASSPGQGSSYEQYF. CDR3 coding DNA: TGCGCCAGCAGTCCGGGACAGGGGAGCTCCTACGAGCAGTACTTC. Supplemented by reference TRBV5-1 and TRBJ2-7, the full variable domain reads KAGVTQTPRYLIKTRGQQVTLSCSPISGHRSVSWYQQTPGQGLQFLFEYFSETQRNKGNFPGRFSGRQFSNSRSEMNVSTLELGDSALYLCASSPGQGSSYEQYFGPGTRLTVT.

Details on this clone: One end of the junction does not line up with germline, which may come from a read error. The CDR3 spells CGGGSPYGYTF. The CDR3 nucleotides are TGTGGAGGGGGCTCTCCCTATGGCTACACCTTC. The rearrangement links TRBV20-1 to TRBJ1-2; 7 bases map to TRBD1. The V gene's germline CDR1 is DFQATT and CDR2 SNEGSKA (reference sequence). There are 11 residues in the CDR3.

The V and J genes are TRBV7-9 and TRBJ2-7; maybe TRBD1 (6 bases). CDR1 is SEHNR and CDR2 is FQNEAQ in the germline V gene (reference sequence). The CDR3 sequence is 15 residues long. Trimming left V 4 bases short and J 1 base short, with 14 bases between. CDR3 DNA sequence: TGTGCCAGCAGCTCGACAGGACCGAGGTCCTACGAGCAGTACTTC. Protein: CASSSTGPRSYEQYF. The entire variable domain, with the rest obtained from reference TRBV7-9 and TRBJ2-7, is as follows: DTGVSQNPRHKITKRGQNVTFRCDPISEHNRLYWYRQTLGQGPEFLTYFQNEAQLEKSRLLSDRFSAERPKGSFSTLEIQRTEQGDSAMYLCASSSTGPRSYEQYFGPGTRLTVT.

The chain joins TRBV27 to TRBJ1-6; 11 positions match TRBD1. This CDR3 comprises 15 residues. Per germline, CDR1 MNHEY and CDR2 SMNVEV (reference sequence). The trim removed 5 bases at V and 6 bases at J, leaving 3 bases unmatched. CDR3 DNA sequence: TGTGCCAGCAGTATCGGGACAGGGGGTAATTCACCCCTCCACTTT. It specifies CASSIGTGGNSPLHF.

The rearrangement joins TRBV3-1 (or the pseudogene TRBV3-2) to TRBJ1-2; D gene ambiguous. V was cut by 0 bases and J by 4 bases, with 6 bases left in between. Germline-derived CDR1 and CDR2 are LGHDT and YNNKEL (reference sequence). CDR3 length: 13 amino acids. CDR3: CASSQERAYGYTF. The CDR3 DNA is TGTGCCAGCAGCCAAGAAAGGGCCTATGGCTACACCTTC.

The rearrangement uses TRBV5-6 and TRBJ1-3; D possibly corresponds to TRBD1 (5 bases). This CDR3 comprises 15 residues. V was shortened by 5 bases and J by 4 bases, with 16 bases between the two germline ends. The germline CDR1 and CDR2 sequences are SGHDT and YYEEEE. The CDR3 nucleotides read TGTGCCAGCAGTAGACCCGGGACGAAAGGAAACACCATATATTTT. It specifies CASSRPGTKGNTIYF.

The gene calls are TRBV4-2 and TRBJ2-2; TRBD1 aligns across 7 bases. CDR1 and CDR2 from the germline V gene are LGHNA and YNFKEQ. The CDR3 sequence is 15 residues long. V shed 7 bases and J 2 bases; nucleotides not matched to a gene: 7. The CDR3 nucleotides read TGTGCCAGCACCTCCAGACAGGGCAACACCGGGGAGCTGTTTTTT. Protein sequence: CASTSRQGNTGELFF.

This clone was found once. This chain connects TRBV4-2 to TRBJ1-2; D not certain. V was shortened by 4 bases and J by 8 bases, with 11 bases between the two germline ends. The CDR3 runs to 12 residues. The germline CDR1 and CDR2 sequences are LGHNA and YNFKEQ. The CDR3 protein is CASSLPGDGYTF. Written as DNA, the CDR3 is TGTGCCAGCAGCCTCCCAGGCGACGGCTACACCTTC.

The rearrangement joins TRBV5-1 to TRBJ1-6; TRBD1 matches 7 bases. The V and J ends lost 4 bases and 0 bases, in that order; junction bases with no gene match: 1. The germline gives CDR1 SGHRS, CDR2 YFSETQ. The CDR3 covers 15 residues. The CDR3 reads CASSTGASYNSPLHF. As DNA, the CDR3 is TGCGCCAGCAGCACAGGGGCCTCCTATAATTCACCCCTCCACTTT. The whole variable domain, remainder taken from reference TRBV5-1 and TRBJ1-6, is KAGVTQTPRYLIKTRGQQVTLSCSPISGHRSVSWYQQTPGQGLQFLFEYFSETQRNKGNFPGRFSGRQFSNSRSEMNVSTLELGDSALYLCASSTGASYNSPLHFGNGTRLTVT.

The gene calls are TRBV19 and TRBJ1-4; D is undetermined. CDR1 and CDR2 from the germline V gene are LNHDA and SQIVND (reference sequence). V lost 5 bases and J lost 8, with 12 bases in between. The length of the CDR3 is 13 residues. The chain's CDR3 is CASSPGRREKLFF. In DNA form, the CDR3 reads TGTGCCAGTAGTCCCGGAAGAAGGGAAAAACTGTTTTTT.

This clone appeared once. The chain employs TRBV5-6 and TRBJ2-1, with D uncertain. V lost 0 bases to trimming and J lost 0 bases, with 10 bases between them. Looked up from germline, CDR1 is SGHDT and CDR2 is YYEEEE. This CDR3 contains 16 residues. The CDR3 protein is CASSLGFKRSYNEQFF. As DNA, the CDR3 is TGTGCCAGCAGCTTGGGGTTCAAGCGCTCCTACAATGAGCAGTTCTTC.

The chain couples TRBV10-3 to TRBJ2-7, with 7 bases aligning to TRBD1. The V segment lost 0 bases and the J segment 7 bases; nucleotides outside the gene matches: 3. The CDR3 has 13 residues. Germline CDR1 reads ENHRY; CDR2 reads SYGVKD. CDR3 region: CAISESRGPEQYF. DNA of the CDR3: TGTGCCATCAGTGAGTCGAGGGGGCCGGAGCAGTACTTC.

This chain connects TRBV4-2 to TRBJ1-4, with a possible D match to TRBD1 (6 bases). The V end lost 3 bases, the J end lost 2 bases, and 16 bases lay between the germline ends. CDR3 length: 17 amino acids. Germline V gene lookup returns CDR1 LGHNA and CDR2 YNFKEQ. The CDR3 region is CASSQDPGGSTNEKLFF. For the CDR3, the DNA is TGTGCCAGCAGCCAGGACCCGGGGGGCTCCACTAATGAAAAACTGTTTTTT.

This CDR3 reads CASSIQVATYGYTF. CDR3 nucleotides: TGTGCCAGTAGTATTCAGGTCGCCACCTATGGCTACACCTTC. The V gene is TRBV19, the J gene TRBJ1-2; the D is unclear. V was clipped by 3 bases and J by 4 bases, with 12 bases between them. Germline V gives CDR1 LNHDA, CDR2 SQIVND (reference sequence). The CDR3 covers 14 residues.

The gene calls are TRBV2 and TRBJ1-5; D call uncertain. Germline V gene data show CDR1 as SNHLY and CDR2 as FYNNEI. The V end was cut by 0 bases, the J end by 0 bases, with 6 bases between. The CDR3 sequence is 15 residues long. The CDR3 DNA sequence: TGTGCCAGCAGTGAAGCGGGCCTTAGCAATCAGCCCCAGCATTTT. It yields the protein CASSEAGLSNQPQHF. Together with reference TRBV2 and TRBJ1-5, the CDR3 gives the full variable domain: EPEVTQTPSHQVTQMGQEVILRCVPISNHLYFYWYRQILGQKVEFLVSFYNNEISEKSEIFDDQFSVERPDGSNFTLKIRSTKLEDSAMYFCASSEAGLSNQPQHFGDGTRLSIL.

The V gene is TRBV5-6, the J gene TRBJ1-1, with 7 bases matching TRBD1. The trim removed 4 bases at V and 0 bases at J, leaving 6 bases unmatched. CDR1 is SGHDT and CDR2 is YYEEEE in the germline V gene. There are 15 residues in the CDR3. CDR3 in amino acids: CASSPEGALNTEAFF. CDR3 nucleotide sequence: TGTGCCAGCAGCCCGGAGGGGGCACTGAACACTGAAGCTTTCTTT.

This clone was recorded only once. CDR3 bases: TGTGCCAGTAGTATGGGTAGGGGGCATCTCATGAACACTGAAGCTTTCTTT. Protein product: CASSMGRGHLMNTEAFF. The chain employs TRBV19 and TRBJ1-1; 7 bases fit TRBD1. The CDR3 sequence is 17 residues long. The J segment lost 0 bases and the V segment lost 3 bases, leaving 10 bases of the junction unmatched. CDR1 is LNHDA and CDR2 is SQIVND in the germline V gene (reference sequence).